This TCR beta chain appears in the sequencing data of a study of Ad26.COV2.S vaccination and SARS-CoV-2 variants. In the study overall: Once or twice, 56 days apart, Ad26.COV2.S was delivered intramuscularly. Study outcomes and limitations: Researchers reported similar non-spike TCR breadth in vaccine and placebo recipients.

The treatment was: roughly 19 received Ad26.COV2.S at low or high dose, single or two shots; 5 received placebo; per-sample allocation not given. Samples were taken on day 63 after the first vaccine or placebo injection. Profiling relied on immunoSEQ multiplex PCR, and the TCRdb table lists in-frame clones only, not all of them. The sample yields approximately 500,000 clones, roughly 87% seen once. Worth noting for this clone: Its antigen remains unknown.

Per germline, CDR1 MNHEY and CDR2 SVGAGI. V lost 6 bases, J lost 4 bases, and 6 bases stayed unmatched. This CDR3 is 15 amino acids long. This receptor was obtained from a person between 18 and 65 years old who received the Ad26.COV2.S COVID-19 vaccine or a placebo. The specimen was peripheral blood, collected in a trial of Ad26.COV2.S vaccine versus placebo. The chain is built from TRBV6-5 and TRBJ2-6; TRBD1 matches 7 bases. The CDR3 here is CASRSQGSGANVLTF. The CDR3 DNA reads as TGTGCCAGCAGATCACAGGGGTCGGGGGCCAACGTCCTGACTTTC.